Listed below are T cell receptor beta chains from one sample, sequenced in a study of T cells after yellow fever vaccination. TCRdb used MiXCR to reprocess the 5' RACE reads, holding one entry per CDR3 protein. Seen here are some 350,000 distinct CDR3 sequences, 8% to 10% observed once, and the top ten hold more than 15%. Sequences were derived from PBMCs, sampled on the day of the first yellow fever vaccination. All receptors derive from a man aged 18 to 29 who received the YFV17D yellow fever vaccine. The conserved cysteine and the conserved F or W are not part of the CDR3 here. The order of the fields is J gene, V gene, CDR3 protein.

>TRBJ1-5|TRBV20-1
SATRDRRNQPQH
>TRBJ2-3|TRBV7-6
ASSLGSRPGTDTQY
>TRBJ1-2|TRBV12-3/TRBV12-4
ASSPGAGSYGYT
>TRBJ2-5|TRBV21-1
PTRLAGARSRETQY
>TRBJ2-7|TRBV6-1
ASSEVAPYEQY
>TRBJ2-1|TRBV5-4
ASALDGGGDNEQF
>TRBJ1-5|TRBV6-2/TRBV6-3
ASSLIQGAWQPQH
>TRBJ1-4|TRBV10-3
AISAETTNEKLF
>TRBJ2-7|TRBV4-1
ASSTIRDTMTYEQY
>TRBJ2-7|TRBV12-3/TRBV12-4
ASSFRGQGGYEQY
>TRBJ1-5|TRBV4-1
ASSQAQGGQPQH
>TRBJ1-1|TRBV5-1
ASNTIGVGTEAF
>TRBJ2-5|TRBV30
ACSPGETQY
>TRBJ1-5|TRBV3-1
ASSRDINQPQH
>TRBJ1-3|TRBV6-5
ASQRGVSGNTIY
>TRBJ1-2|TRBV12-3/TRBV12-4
ASSRGQNYGYT
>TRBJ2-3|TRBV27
ASSLPPGAGGPDTQY
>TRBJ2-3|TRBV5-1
ASSLSGGAQDTQY
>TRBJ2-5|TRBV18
ASSPPSSVSKGTQY
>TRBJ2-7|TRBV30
AWSPSGGYEQY
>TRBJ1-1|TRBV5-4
ASSLVGGMNTEAF
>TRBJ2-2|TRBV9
ASSAVQGTGELF
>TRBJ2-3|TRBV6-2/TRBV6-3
ASSYYGPGGGTDTQY
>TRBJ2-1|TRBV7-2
ASSRGELLNEQF
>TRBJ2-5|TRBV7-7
ASSSDWQETQY
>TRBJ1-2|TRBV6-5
ASSYSGTGYYGYT
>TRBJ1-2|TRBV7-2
ASSRGYLEANYGYT
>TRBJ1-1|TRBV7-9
ASSDIQGTEAF
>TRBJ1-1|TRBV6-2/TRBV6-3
ASGPPGGTEAF
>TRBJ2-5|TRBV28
ASSLLPGGVDQY
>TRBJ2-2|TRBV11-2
ASSLDLMRANTGELF
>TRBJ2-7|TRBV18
ASSPYSGGYYEQY
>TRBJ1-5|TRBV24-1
ATSDPYNQPQH
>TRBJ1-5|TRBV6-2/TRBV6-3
ASRSDRVGNQPQH